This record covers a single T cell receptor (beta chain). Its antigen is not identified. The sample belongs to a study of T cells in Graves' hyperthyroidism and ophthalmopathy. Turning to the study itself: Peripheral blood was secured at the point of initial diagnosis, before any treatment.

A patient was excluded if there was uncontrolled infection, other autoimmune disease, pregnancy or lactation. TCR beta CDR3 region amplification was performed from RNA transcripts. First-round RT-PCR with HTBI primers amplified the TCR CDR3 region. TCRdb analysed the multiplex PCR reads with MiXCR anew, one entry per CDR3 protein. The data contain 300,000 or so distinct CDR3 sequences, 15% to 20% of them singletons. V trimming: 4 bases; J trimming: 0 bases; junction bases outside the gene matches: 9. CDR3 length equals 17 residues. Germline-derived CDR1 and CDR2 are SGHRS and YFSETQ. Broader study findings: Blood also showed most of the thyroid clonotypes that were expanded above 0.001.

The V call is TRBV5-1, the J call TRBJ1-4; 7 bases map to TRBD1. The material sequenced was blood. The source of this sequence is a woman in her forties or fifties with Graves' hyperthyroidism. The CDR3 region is CASSRLGTAATNEKLFF. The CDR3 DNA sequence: TGCGCCAGCAGCCGCCTAGGGACAGCTGCAACTAATGAAAAACTGTTTTTT.